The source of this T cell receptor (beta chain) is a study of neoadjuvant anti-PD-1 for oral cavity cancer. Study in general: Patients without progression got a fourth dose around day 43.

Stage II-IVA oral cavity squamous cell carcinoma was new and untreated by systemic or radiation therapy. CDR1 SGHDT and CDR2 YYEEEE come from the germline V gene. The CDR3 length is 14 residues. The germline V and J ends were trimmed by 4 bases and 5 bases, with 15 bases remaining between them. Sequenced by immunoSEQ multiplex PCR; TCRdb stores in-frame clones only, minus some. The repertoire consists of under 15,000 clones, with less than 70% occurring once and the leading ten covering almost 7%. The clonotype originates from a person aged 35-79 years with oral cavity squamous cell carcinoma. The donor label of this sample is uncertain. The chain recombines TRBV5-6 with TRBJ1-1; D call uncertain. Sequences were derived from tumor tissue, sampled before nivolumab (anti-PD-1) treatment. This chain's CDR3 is CASSRGLFGTEAFF. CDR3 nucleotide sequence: TGTGCCAGCAGCCGCGGGCTATTCGGGACTGAAGCTTTCTTT.